This TCR beta chain is drawn from a study of T cell responses to AZD1222 COVID-19 vaccine. Study outcomes and limitations: The donor cohort was predominantly white British with a female majority, and clonal diversity may have been underestimated. Two AZD1222 administrations were followed by greater Spike-specific TCR breadth and depth.

For this clone: No antigen is known for it.

Generated by immunoSEQ multiplex PCR, the TCRdb table keeps only in-frame clones and is missing some. The sample shows about 130,000 clones, roughly 92% of them seen only once. The V end was cut by 0 bases, the J end by 2 bases, with 8 bases between. This CDR3 has 14 amino acids. Germline values: CDR1 SGHVS, CDR2 FQNEAQ. This sequence joins TRBV7-8 and TRBJ2-7; D not resolved. This clonotype was sampled from an adult who received the AZD1222 COVID-19 vaccine. Sequencing was performed on peripheral blood, taken 28 days after the second AZD1222 dose. The CDR3 DNA reads as TGTGCCAGCAGCTTAGCGAGTCAGCCCTACGAGCAGTACTTC. This sequence encodes CASSLASQPYEQYF.